A single sample is the source of the 25 T cell receptor beta chains below, sequenced in a study of control samples from healthy donors and cancer patients. Sequencing was performed with immunoSEQ multiplex PCR; in TCRdb, only in-frame clones are kept and a portion is missing. The profile shows tens of thousands of clones, roughly nine tenths of them singletons. Source material: PBMCs. The receptor source for this set is a man younger than 40 with colorectal cancer.

This clone has just a few counts. The chain couples TRBV18 to TRBJ2-7, with TRBD2 as a possible D gene (6 bases). The germline V and J ends were trimmed by 3 bases and 3 bases, with 18 bases remaining between them. The length of the CDR3 is 16 residues. CDR1 and CDR2 from the germline V gene are KGHSH and LQKENI. Written as DNA, the CDR3 is TGTGCCAGCTCACCTCCGGGCCTAGCGACCGGCTACGAGCAGTACTTC. It codes for CASSPPGLATGYEQYF.

This clone was counted once. The chain has TRBV9 and TRBJ2-3, with TRBD2 matching over 8 bases. Germline CDR1 is SGDLS and CDR2 is YYNGEE. This CDR3 contains 15 residues. With V trimmed by 3 bases and J by 0 bases, 3 bases remained unmatched. DNA for the CDR3: TGTGCCAGCAGCGCCCCTAGCGGGAGCACAGATACGCAGTATTTT. Amino acids: CASSAPSGSTDTQYF.

The V and J genes are TRBV11-3 and TRBJ2-5, with TRBD1 matching 9 bases. The CDR3 consists of 15 residues. Germline loops: CDR1 SGHNT, CDR2 YENEEA. The J segment lost 2 bases and the V segment lost 4 bases, leaving 5 bases of the junction unmatched. Written as DNA, the CDR3 is TGTGCCAGCAGCTCGGGACAGGGATATCAAGAGACCCAGTACTTC. This encodes CASSSGQGYQETQYF.

The genes are TRBV18 and TRBJ2-7; 10 nucleotides align to TRBD1. With V trimmed by 3 bases and J by 4 bases, 3 bases remained unmatched. From germline, CDR1 is KGHSH and CDR2 LQKENI. CDR3 length: 14 amino acids. The CDR3 bases are TGTGCCAGCTCACCTGGGACAGGGGAATACGAGCAGTACTTC. This gives the protein CASSPGTGEYEQYF.

The rearrangement joins TRBV4-1 to TRBJ2-6; D remains ambiguous. Trimming stripped 0 bases from V and 0 bases from J, with 6 bases between. Per germline, CDR1 MGHRA and CDR2 YSYEKL. The CDR3 is 16 residues long. The CDR3 DNA reads TGCGCCAGCAGCCAAGAAAGAGGCTCTGGGGCCAACGTCCTGACTTTC. Protein product: CASSQERGSGANVLTF.

This chain uses TRBV5-1 with TRBJ2-1; 7 bases are a match to TRBD2. V was pared by 1 base and J by 2 bases, with 6 bases of the junction left unmatched. From germline, CDR1 is SGHRS and CDR2 YFSETQ. This CDR3 has 16 amino acids. CDR3 coding DNA: TGCGCCAGCAGCTTGACCCAGCGGGGAGCCTACAATGAGCAGTTCTTC. This gives the protein CASSLTQRGAYNEQFF. Complete variable domain (other parts from reference TRBV5-1 and TRBJ2-1): KAGVTQTPRYLIKTRGQQVTLSCSPISGHRSVSWYQQTPGQGLQFLFEYFSETQRNKGNFPGRFSGRQFSNSRSEMNVSTLELGDSALYLCASSLTQRGAYNEQFFGPGTRLTVL.

This clone was observed a single time. The V and J genes are TRBV19 and TRBJ1-1; D is undetermined. The CDR3 is made up of 16 amino acids. Deletions cut 5 bases from V and 3 bases from J, with 19 bases between. Germline V gene data show CDR1 as LNHDA and CDR2 as SQIVND (reference sequence). The CDR3, as DNA: TGTGCCAGTAGTCCCTCGCGGCGCCCTTTGCACACTGAAGCTTTCTTT. This translates into CASSPSRRPLHTEAFF.

The rearrangement joins TRBV6-5 to TRBJ2-1, with 8 bases that match TRBD1. CDR1 is MNHEY and CDR2 is SVGAGI in the germline V gene. Trimming cost V 4 bases and J 0 bases; bases outside gene matches: 5. The CDR3 contains 16 residues. The DNA of the CDR3 is TGTGCCAGCAGTTTCGACAGGGGCTACTCCTACAATGAGCAGTTCTTC. Translated: CASSFDRGYSYNEQFF.

J is TRBJ1-4 and V is TRBV5-1; 9 bases agree with TRBD1. The CDR3 sequence is 13 residues long. Germline trimming cut 4 bases from V and 6 bases from J; bases unmatched to any gene: 1. The germline V gene has CDR1 SGHRS and CDR2 YFSETQ. CDR3 protein: CASSGQGYEKLFF. The CDR3 coding sequence is TGCGCCAGCAGCGGACAGGGGTATGAAAAACTGTTTTTT.

This CDR3 is CASSYLAGSNQPQHF. The CDR3 DNA follows: TGTGCCAGCAGTTACCTCGCAGGGAGCAATCAGCCCCAGCATTTT. The chain links TRBV6-2 or TRBV6-3 to TRBJ1-5; perhaps TRBD1 as D (5 bases). V was trimmed by 2 bases and J by 1 base, leaving 9 bases between them. CDR3 size: 15 residues. The V gene's germline CDR1 is MNHEY and CDR2 SVGEGT.

This clone was counted between two and nine times. This chain connects TRBV13 to TRBJ2-4; D uncertain. CDR3 length: 15 amino acids. V dropped 5 bases and J dropped 7 bases, with 18 bases sitting between them. The germline gives CDR1 PRHDT, CDR2 FYEKMQ (reference sequence). The CDR3 sequence: CASSPPIPPPNIQYF. The DNA for the CDR3 is TGTGCCAGCAGCCCTCCCATTCCCCCGCCCAACATTCAGTACTTC.

The V call is TRBV5-8, the J call TRBJ1-5; TRBD1 matches at 8 bases. The germline gives CDR1 SGHTS, CDR2 YDEGEE. CDR3 length: 15 amino acids. V shed 4 bases, J shed 0 bases, and the junction held 3 bases outside the gene matches. CDR3 bases: TGTGCCAGCAGCCCTACAGGGGGTAGCAATCAGCCCCAGCATTTT. Translating it yields CASSPTGGSNQPQHF. Full variable domain (remainder filled in from reference TRBV5-8 and TRBJ1-5): EAGVTQSPTHLIKTRGQQATLRCSPISGHTSVYWYQQALGLGLQFLLWYDEGEERNRGNFPPRFSGRQFPNYSSELNVNALELEDSALYLCASSPTGGSNQPQHFGDGTRLSIL.

The chain is built from TRBV9 and TRBJ2-3; D is perhaps TRBD1 (6 bases). V dropped 2 bases and J dropped 2 bases, with 12 bases sitting between them. The CDR3 consists of 15 residues. Germline assignment: CDR1 SGDLS and CDR2 YYNGEE. CDR3 sequence (DNA): TGTGCCAGCAGCGTGGACAGCTGGAACACAGATACGCAGTATTTT. This gives the protein CASSVDSWNTDTQYF.

The genes are TRBV7-9 and TRBJ2-3; 11 nucleotides match TRBD1. CDR3 length equals 15 residues. V was pared by 3 bases and J by 6 bases, with 5 bases of the junction left unmatched. The germline CDR1 and CDR2 sequences are SEHNR and FQNEAQ (reference sequence). Here the CDR3 reads CASSFRDRGEDTQYF. The CDR3 DNA sequence: TGTGCCAGCAGCTTCCGGGACAGGGGGGAGGATACGCAGTATTTT.

The chain combines TRBV11-2 with TRBJ1-1; D unresolved. This CDR3 has 15 amino acids. Looked up from germline, CDR1 is SGHAT and CDR2 is FQNNGV. V lost 5 bases to trimming and J lost 0 bases, with 13 bases between them. In nucleotides, the CDR3 is TGTGCCAGCAGCCCCAGCTGGGTTATGAACACTGAAGCTTTCTTT. Translated, it gives CASSPSWVMNTEAFF.

The chain employs TRBV3-1 (or the pseudogene TRBV3-2) and TRBJ2-2; perhaps TRBD1 as D (5 bases). CDR1 and CDR2 from the germline V gene are LGHDT and YNNKEL (reference sequence). This CDR3 region has 16 residues. The ends were cut back, 2 bases at V and 5 bases at J, with 15 bases in the middle. CDR3 region: CASSQQWTPGTGELFF. The CDR3 coding sequence is TGTGCCAGCAGCCAACAGTGGACACCTGGGACCGGGGAGCTGTTTTTT.

This rearrangement joins TRBV7-9 to TRBJ2-1; 10 positions match TRBD2. Germline loops: CDR1 SEHNR, CDR2 FQNEAQ (reference sequence). The CDR3 runs to 16 residues. With 2 bases clipped from V and 7 bases from J, the junction kept 8 bases outside the gene matches. Here the CDR3 reads CASSLLGLAGANEQFF. The CDR3 region has the DNA TGTGCCAGCAGCTTATTAGGGCTAGCGGGGGCGAATGAGCAGTTCTTC. Using reference TRBV7-9 and TRBJ2-1 for the parts outside the CDR3, the full variable domain is DTGVSQNPRHKITKRGQNVTFRCDPISEHNRLYWYRQTLGQGPEFLTYFQNEAQLEKSRLLSDRFSAERPKGSFSTLEIQRTEQGDSAMYLCASSLLGLAGANEQFFGPGTRLTVL.

This chain uses TRBV29-1 with TRBJ1-2; possible D gene TRBD1, 6 bases. Germline V lookup: CDR1 SQVTM, CDR2 ANQGSEA. The CDR3 is 15 residues long. CDR3 coding DNA: TGCACCATAGGGGGAGATCCACGAAGGTCCTATGGCTACACCTTC. This gives the protein CTIGGDPRRSYGYTF.

The rearrangement joins TRBV7-9 to TRBJ1-6, with 9 bases aligning to TRBD1. Unmatched junction bases numbered 14, after V lost 6 bases and J lost 5 bases. The CDR3 extends over 18 amino acids. The germline CDR1 and CDR2 sequences are SEHNR and FQNEAQ (reference sequence). This CDR3 is CASRPLPPGTGNNSPLHF. The CDR3 nucleotides read TGTGCCAGCAGACCTCTTCCCCCCGGGACAGGGAATAATTCACCCCTCCACTTT.

The gene calls are TRBV4-2 and TRBJ2-3, with TRBD1 identical over 7 bases. V lost 4 bases and J lost 4; bases outside the gene matches: 5. The CDR3 is 14 residues long. Germline loops: CDR1 LGHNA, CDR2 YNFKEQ. The chain's CDR3 is CASSLSQGPDTQYF. The CDR3 DNA sequence: TGTGCCAGCAGCCTTTCACAGGGGCCAGATACGCAGTATTTT.

The J gene is TRBJ1-1, the V gene TRBV25-1, with D unclear. The CDR3 is 14 amino acids. Germline lookup yields CDR1 MGHDK and CDR2 SYGVNS. V gave up 3 bases and J gave up 2 bases, with 10 bases separating them. The CDR3 DNA follows: TGTGCCAGCAGTGACGTGGGCTTAAACACTGAAGCTTTCTTT. Its protein is CASSDVGLNTEAFF.

This chain connects TRBV6-2 or TRBV6-3 to TRBJ1-2, with D hard to call. V lost 2 bases to trimming and J lost 3 bases, with 10 bases between them. The CDR3 runs 14 residues. The germline V gene encodes CDR1 MNHEY and CDR2 SVGEGT. This CDR3 is CASSYVGDDYGYTF. As DNA, the CDR3 is TGTGCCAGCAGTTACGTCGGAGACGACTATGGCTACACCTTC.

This clone was picked up one time. V gene TRBV15 combines with J gene TRBJ1-1; D may be TRBD1 (6 bases). V lost 3 bases and J lost 8, with 16 bases in between. Germline loops: CDR1 LNHNV, CDR2 YYDKDF (reference sequence). The CDR3 runs to 14 residues. The CDR3 DNA sequence: TGTGCCACCAGCAGTCGCTTTGCCACAGGGGAAGCTTTCTTT. It translates to CATSSRFATGEAFF.

The rearrangement links TRBV27 to TRBJ1-1, with D possibly matching TRBD1 (5 bases). V dropped 3 bases and J dropped 2 bases, with 10 bases sitting between them. The germline V gene encodes CDR1 MNHEY and CDR2 SMNVEV (reference sequence). CDR3 length: 14 amino acids. In DNA, the CDR3 is TGTGCCAGCAGTTTCGGGGGGGGAAACACTGAAGCTTTCTTT. It codes for CASSFGGGNTEAFF.

The chain uses TRBV6-4 and TRBJ1-6; maybe TRBD1 (6 bases). CDR3 size: 14 residues. Germline CDR1 MRHNA, CDR2 SNTAGT. With 6 bases removed from V and 0 bases from J, the gap between germline ends came to 6 bases. The CDR3 DNA follows: TGTGCCAGCAGGGACAGCTCCTATAATTCACCCCTCCACTTT. It translates to CASRDSSYNSPLHF.